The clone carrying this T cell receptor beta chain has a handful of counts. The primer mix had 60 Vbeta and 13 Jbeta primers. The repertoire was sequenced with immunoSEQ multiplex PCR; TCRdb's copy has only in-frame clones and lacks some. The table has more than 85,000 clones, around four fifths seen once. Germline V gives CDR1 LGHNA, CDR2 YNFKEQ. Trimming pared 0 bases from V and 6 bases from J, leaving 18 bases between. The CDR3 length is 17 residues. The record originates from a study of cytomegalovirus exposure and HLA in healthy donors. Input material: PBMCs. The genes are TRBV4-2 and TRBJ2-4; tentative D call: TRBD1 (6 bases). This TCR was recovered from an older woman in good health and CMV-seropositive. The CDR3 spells CASSQEWTASHGNIQYF. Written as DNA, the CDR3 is TGTGCCAGCAGCCAAGAGTGGACAGCTAGCCACGGAAACATTCAGTACTTC.